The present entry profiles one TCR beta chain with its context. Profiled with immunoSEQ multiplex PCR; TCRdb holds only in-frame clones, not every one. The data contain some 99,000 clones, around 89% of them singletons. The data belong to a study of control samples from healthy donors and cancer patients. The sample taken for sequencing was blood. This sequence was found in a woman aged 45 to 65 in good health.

The CDR3 loop is CASSYLLYEQYF. DNA of the CDR3: TGTGCCAGCAGTTACTTACTTTACGAGCAGTACTTC. The gene calls are TRBV6-6 and TRBJ2-7; no reliable D call. CDR1 is MNHNY and CDR2 is SVGAGI in the germline V gene (reference sequence). Trimming cost V 1 base and J 4 bases, with 5 bases left between them. This CDR3 contains 12 residues.